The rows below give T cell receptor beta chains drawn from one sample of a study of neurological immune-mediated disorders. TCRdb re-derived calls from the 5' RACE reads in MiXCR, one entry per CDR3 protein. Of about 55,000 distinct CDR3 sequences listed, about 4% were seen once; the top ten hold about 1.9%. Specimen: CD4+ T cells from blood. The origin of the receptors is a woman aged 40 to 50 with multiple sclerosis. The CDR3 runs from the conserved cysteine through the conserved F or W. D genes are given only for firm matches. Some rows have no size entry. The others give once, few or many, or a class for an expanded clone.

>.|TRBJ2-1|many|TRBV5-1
TGCGCCAGCAGCTTGGGGCAGGCGAGGGGCGATGAGCAGTTCTTC
CASSLGQARGDEQFF
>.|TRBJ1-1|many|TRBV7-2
TGTGCCAGCAGCTACAGTGGAGGGGGGCACACTGAAGCTTTCTTT
CASSYSGGGHTEAFF
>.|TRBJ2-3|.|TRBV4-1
TGCGCCAGCATCCAAGCGAACGCTGGGGGGCTGGATACGCAGTATTTT
CASIQANAGGLDTQYF
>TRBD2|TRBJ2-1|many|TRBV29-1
TGCAGCGTTACCCCTCGGACTAGCGGGGGGAATGAGCAGTTCTTC
CSVTPRTSGGNEQFF
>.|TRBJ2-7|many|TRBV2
TGTGCCAGCAGTGGTACAGGGAGGTACGAGCAGTACTTC
CASSGTGRYEQYF
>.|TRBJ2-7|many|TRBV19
TGTGCCAGTAGTACGGACGGGTCCTACGAGCAGTACTTC
CASSTDGSYEQYF
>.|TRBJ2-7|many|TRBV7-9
TGTGCCAGCAGCTACAACTACGAGCAGTACTTC
CASSYNYEQYF
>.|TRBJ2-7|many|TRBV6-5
TGTGCCAGCAGTTACACGAGGGTTCAAGAGCAGTACTTC
CASSYTRVQEQYF
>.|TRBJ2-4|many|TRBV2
TGTGCCAGCAGGGATTCCGTTATCTTAGCCAAAAACATTCAGTACTTC
CASRDSVILAKNIQYF
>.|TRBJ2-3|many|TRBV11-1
TGTGCCAGCAGCTTAGGCAGCCCAGATACGCAGTATTTT
CASSLGSPDTQYF
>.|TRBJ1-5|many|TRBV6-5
TGTGCCAGCAGTCGCCACGACCCGGGACAACGTCAGCCCCAGCATTTT
CASSRHDPGQRQPQHF
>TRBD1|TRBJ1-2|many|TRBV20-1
TGCAGTGCTAGAGATGGGACAGGGTTTGGCTACACCTTC
CSARDGTGFGYTF
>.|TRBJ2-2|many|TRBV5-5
TGTGCCAGCAGCGCCACTAATAGGGGACATCTGTCTGCCGGGGAGCTGTTTTTT
CASSATNRGHLSAGELFF
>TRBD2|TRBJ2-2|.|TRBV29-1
TGCAGCGCCGGGACTAGCGGGGGCGGGGAGCTGTTTTTT
CSAGTSGGGELFF
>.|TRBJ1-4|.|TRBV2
TGTGCCAGCAGGGGCGGTAATGAAAAACTGTTTTTT
CASRGGNEKLFF